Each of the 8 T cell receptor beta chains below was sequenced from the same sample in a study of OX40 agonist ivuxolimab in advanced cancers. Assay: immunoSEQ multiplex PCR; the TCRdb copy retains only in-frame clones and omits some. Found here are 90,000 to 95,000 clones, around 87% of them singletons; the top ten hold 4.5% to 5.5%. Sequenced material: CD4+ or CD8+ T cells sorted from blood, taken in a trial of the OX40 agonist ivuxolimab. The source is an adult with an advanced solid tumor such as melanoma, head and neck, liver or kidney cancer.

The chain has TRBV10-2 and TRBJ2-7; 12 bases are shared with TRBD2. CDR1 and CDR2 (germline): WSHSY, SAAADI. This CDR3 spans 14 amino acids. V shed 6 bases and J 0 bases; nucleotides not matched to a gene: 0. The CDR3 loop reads CASRLAGGSYEQYF. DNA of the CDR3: TGCGCCAGCAGACTAGCGGGAGGCTCCTACGAGCAGTACTTC.

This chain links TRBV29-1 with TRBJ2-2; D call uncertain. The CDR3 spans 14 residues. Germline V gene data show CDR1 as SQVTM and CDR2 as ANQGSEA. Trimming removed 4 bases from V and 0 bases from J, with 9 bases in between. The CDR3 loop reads CSVAEGPNTGELFF. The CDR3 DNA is TGCAGCGTTGCGGAAGGACCGAACACCGGGGAGCTGTTTTTT.

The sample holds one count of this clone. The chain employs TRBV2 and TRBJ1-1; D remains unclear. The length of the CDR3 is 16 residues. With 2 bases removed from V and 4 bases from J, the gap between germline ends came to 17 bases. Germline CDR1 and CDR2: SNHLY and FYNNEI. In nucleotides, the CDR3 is TGTGCCAGCAGTGAAATGACGGTGGAGGTGGGCACTGAAGCTTTCTTT. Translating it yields CASSEMTVEVGTEAFF.

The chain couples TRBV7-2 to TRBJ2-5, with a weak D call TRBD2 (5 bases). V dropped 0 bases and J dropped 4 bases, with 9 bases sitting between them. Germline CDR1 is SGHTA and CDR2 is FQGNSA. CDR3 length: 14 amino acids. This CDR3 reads CASSLAGVGETQYF. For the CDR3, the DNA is TGTGCCAGCAGCTTAGCGGGAGTAGGAGAGACCCAGTACTTC.

In nucleotides, the CDR3 is TGTGCCAGCAGCTTAGTAGGACGGGAGACCCAGTACTTC. This gives the protein CASSLVGRETQYF. This chain joins TRBV7-2 and TRBJ2-5; D remains unclear. CDR1 and CDR2 from the germline V gene are SGHTA and FQGNSA. V lost 1 base and J 5 bases, leaving 8 bases between the germline ends. The CDR3 sequence is 13 residues long.

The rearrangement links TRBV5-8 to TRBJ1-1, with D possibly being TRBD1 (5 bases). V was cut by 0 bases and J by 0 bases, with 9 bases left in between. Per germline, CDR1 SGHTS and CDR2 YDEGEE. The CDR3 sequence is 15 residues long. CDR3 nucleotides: TGTGCCAGCAGCTTGGGACAGCGCATGAACACTGAAGCTTTCTTT. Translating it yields CASSLGQRMNTEAFF. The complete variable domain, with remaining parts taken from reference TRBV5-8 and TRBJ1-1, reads EAGVTQSPTHLIKTRGQQATLRCSPISGHTSVYWYQQALGLGLQFLLWYDEGEERNRGNFPPRFSGRQFPNYSSELNVNALELEDSALYLCASSLGQRMNTEAFFGQGTRLTVV.

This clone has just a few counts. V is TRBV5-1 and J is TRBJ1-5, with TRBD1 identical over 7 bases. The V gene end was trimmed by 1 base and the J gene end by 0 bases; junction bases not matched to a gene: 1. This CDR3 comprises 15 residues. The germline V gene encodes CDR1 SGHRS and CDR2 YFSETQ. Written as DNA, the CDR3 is TGCGCCAGCAGCTTGACAGGGGATAGCAATCAGCCCCAGCATTTT. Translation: CASSLTGDSNQPQHF.

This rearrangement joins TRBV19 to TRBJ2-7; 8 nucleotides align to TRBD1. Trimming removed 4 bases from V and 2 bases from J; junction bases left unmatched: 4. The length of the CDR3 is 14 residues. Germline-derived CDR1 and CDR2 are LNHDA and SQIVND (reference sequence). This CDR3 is CASSKGDRPYEQYF. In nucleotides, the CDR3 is TGTGCCAGTAGTAAGGGGGACAGGCCCTACGAGCAGTACTTC.